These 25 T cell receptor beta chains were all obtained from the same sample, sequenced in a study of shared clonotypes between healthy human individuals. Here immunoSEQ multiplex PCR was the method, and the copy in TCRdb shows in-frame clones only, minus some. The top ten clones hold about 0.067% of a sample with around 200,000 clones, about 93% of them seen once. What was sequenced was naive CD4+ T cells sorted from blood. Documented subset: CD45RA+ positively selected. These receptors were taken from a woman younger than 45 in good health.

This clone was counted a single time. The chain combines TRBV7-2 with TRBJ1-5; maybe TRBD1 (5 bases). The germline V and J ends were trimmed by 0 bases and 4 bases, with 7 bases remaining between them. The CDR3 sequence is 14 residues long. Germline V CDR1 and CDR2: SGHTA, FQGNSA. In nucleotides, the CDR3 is TGTGCCAGCAGCTTAGCGGGGGTGAATCAGCCCCAGCATTTT. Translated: CASSLAGVNQPQHF.

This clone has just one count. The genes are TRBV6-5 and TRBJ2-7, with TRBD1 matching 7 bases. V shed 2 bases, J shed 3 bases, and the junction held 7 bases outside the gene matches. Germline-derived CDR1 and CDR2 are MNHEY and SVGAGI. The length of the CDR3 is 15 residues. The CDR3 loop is CASSYRRTGDYEQYF. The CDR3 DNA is TGTGCCAGCAGTTACAGAAGGACAGGAGACTACGAGCAGTACTTC.

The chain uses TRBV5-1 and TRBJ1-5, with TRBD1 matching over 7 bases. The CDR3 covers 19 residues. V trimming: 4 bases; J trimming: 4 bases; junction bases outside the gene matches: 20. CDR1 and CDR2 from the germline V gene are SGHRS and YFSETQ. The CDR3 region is CASSPRKTGRVVGNQPQHF. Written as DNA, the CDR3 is TGCGCCAGCAGCCCCCGTAAGACAGGGAGGGTAGTCGGAAATCAGCCCCAGCATTTT.

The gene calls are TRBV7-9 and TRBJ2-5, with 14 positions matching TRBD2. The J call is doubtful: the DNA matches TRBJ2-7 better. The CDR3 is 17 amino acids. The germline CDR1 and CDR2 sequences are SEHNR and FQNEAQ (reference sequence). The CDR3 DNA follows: TGTGCCAGCAGCTACTTTAGGACTAGCGGGAGGACCTACGAGCAGTACTTC. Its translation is CASSYFRTSGRTYEQYF.

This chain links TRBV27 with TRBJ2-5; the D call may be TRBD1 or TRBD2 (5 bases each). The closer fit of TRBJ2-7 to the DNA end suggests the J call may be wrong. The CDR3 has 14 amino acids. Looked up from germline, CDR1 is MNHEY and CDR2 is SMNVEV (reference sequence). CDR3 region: CATAWDPSSYEQYF. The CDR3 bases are TGTGCCACAGCTTGGGACCCCAGCTCCTACGAGCAGTACTTC.

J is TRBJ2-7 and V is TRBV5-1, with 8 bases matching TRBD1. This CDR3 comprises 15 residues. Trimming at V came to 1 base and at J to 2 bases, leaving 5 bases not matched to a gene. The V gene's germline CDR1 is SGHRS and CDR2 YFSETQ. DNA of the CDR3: TGCGCCAGCAGCTTGCGACAGGGGCTTACCTACGAGCAGTACTTC. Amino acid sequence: CASSLRQGLTYEQYF.

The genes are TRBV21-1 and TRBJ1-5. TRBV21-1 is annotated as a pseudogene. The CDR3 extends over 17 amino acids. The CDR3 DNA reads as TGTGCCAGCAGGTCCTGGCTAGCTACTTGGCATCATCAGCCCCAGCATTTT. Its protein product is CASRSWLATWHHQPQHF.

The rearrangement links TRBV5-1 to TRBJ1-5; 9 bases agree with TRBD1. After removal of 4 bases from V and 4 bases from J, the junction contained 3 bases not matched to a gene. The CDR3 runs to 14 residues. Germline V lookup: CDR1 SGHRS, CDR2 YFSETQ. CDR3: CASSAGTGNQPQHF. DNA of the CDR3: TGCGCCAGCAGCGCCGGGACAGGGAATCAGCCCCAGCATTTT.

The CDR3 spells CASRTPTGRPVTEAFF. In DNA, the CDR3 is TGTGCCAGCAGAACTCCAACAGGGCGCCCAGTCACTGAAGCTTTCTTT. The chain uses TRBV28 and TRBJ1-1, with D possibly matching TRBD1 (6 bases). In germline, CDR1 is MDHEN, CDR2 SYDVKM. Trimming left V 6 bases short and J 4 bases short, with 21 bases between. The CDR3 has 16 amino acids.

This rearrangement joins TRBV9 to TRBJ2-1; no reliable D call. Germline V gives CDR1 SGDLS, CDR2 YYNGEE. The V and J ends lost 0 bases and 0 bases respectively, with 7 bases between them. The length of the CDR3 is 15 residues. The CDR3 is CASSVEADSYNEQFF. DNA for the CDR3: TGTGCCAGCAGCGTAGAAGCAGACTCCTACAATGAGCAGTTCTTC.

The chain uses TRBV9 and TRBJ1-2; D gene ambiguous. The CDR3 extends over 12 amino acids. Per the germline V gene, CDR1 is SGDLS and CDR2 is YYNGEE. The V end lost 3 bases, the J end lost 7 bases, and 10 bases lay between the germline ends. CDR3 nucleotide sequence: TGTGCCAGCAGCGCCTCTGGGCTTGGCTACACCTTC. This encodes CASSASGLGYTF.

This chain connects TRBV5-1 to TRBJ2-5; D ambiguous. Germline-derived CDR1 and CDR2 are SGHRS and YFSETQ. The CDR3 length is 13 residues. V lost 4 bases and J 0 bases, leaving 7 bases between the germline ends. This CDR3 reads CASSGENQETQYF. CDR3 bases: TGCGCCAGCAGCGGAGAAAACCAAGAGACCCAGTACTTC. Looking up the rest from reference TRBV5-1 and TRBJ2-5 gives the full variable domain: KAGVTQTPRYLIKTRGQQVTLSCSPISGHRSVSWYQQTPGQGLQFLFEYFSETQRNKGNFPGRFSGRQFSNSRSEMNVSTLELGDSALYLCASSGENQETQYFGPGTRLLVL.

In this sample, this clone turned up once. The CDR3 sequence: CASSQEREGLYEQYF. DNA for the CDR3: TGCGCCAGCAGCCAAGAGCGGGAGGGCCTATACGAGCAGTACTTC. The J gene is TRBJ2-7, the V gene TRBV4-1; 9 bases agree with TRBD2. The CDR3 contains 15 residues. The trim removed 0 bases at V and 4 bases at J, leaving 4 bases unmatched. Germline CDR1 MGHRA, CDR2 YSYEKL.

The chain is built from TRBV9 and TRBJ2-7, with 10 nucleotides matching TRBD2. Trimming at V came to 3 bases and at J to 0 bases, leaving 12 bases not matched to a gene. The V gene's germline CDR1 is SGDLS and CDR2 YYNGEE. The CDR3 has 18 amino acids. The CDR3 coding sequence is TGTGCCAGCAGCGCGGGGCCGGGACTAGCGTCGAGCTCCTACGAGCAGTACTTC. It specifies CASSAGPGLASSSYEQYF.

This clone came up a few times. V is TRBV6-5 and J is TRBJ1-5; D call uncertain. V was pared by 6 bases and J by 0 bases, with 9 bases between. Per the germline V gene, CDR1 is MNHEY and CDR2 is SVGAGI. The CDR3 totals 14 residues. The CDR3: CASSLVFSNQPQHF. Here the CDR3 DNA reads TGTGCCAGCAGCCTGGTATTTAGCAATCAGCCCCAGCATTTT.

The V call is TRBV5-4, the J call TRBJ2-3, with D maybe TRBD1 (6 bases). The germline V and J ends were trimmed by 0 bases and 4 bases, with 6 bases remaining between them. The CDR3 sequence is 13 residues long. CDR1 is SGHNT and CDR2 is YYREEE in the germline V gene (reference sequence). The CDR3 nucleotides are TGTGCCAGCAGCTTGGGGGGGCCAGATACGCAGTATTTT. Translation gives CASSLGGPDTQYF.

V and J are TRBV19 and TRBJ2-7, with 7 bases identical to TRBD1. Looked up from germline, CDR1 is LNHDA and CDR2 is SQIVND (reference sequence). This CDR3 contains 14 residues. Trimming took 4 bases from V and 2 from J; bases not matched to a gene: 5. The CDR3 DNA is TGTGCCAGTAGTACAGGACAGGAGCCCTACGAGCAGTACTTC. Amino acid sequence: CASSTGQEPYEQYF.

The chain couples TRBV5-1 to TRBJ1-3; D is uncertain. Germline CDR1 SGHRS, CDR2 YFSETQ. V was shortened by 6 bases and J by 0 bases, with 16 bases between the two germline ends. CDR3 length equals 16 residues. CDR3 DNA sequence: TGCGCCAGCACCTTTGAGTCTGGGAGCTCTGGAAACACCATATATTTT. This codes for CASTFESGSSGNTIYF.

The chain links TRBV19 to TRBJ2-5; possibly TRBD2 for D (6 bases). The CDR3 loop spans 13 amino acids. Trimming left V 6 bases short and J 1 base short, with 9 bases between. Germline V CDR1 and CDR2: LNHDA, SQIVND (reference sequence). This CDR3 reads CASSGTRQETQYF. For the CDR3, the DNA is TGTGCCAGTAGCGGGACTCGCCAAGAGACCCAGTACTTC.

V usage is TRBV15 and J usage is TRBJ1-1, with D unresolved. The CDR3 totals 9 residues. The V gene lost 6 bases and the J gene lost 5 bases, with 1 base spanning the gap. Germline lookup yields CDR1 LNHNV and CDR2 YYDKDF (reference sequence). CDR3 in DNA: TGTGCCACCAGAACTGAAGCTTTCTTT. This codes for CATRTEAFF.

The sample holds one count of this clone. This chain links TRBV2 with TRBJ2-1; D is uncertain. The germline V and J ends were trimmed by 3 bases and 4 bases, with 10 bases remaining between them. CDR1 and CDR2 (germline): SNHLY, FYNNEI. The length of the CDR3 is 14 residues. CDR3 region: CASSDLLGYNEQFF. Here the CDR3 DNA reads TGTGCCAGCAGTGATTTGCTAGGGTACAATGAGCAGTTCTTC.

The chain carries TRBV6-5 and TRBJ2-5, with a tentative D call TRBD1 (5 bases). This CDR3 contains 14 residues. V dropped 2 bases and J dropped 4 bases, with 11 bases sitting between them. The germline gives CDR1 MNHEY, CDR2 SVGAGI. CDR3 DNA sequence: TGTGCCAGCAGTTACGGTCAGGGTTTAGAGACCCAGTACTTC. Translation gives CASSYGQGLETQYF.

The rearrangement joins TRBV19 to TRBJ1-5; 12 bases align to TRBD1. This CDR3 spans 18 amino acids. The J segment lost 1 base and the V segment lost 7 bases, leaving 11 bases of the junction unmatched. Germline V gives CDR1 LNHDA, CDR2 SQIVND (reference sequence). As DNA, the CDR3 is TGTGCCAGTAATGGCGGGACAGGGGGCGATTTAAGCAATCAGCCCCAGCATTTT. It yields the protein CASNGGTGGDLSNQPQHF.

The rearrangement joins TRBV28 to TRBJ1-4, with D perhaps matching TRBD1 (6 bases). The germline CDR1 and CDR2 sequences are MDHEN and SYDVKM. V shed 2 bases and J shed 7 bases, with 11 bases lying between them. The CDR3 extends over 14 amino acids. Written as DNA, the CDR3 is TGTGCCAGCAGTTTAATTGAGGGGGGTGAAAAACTGTTTTTT. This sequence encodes CASSLIEGGEKLFF.

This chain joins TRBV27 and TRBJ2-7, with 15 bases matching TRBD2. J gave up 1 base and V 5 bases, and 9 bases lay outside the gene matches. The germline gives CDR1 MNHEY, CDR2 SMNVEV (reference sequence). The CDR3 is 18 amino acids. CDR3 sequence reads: CASSTTGLAGGISYEQYF. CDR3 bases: TGTGCCAGCAGTACCACCGGACTAGCGGGAGGGATATCCTACGAGCAGTACTTC.